This T cell receptor (beta chain) is drawn from a study of cytomegalovirus exposure and HLA in healthy donors. Whole-study context: Roughly 86 million unique TCRs from HLA-typed donors made up an early data release.

With V trimmed by 4 bases and J by 0 bases, 9 bases remained unmatched. The CDR3 consists of 16 residues. Looked up from germline, CDR1 is SGHRS and CDR2 is YFSETQ. Study-wide results and caveats: The investigators catalogued 150 to 200 TCR beta chains as cytomegalovirus-associated.

PCR used 60 Vbeta primers and 13 Jbeta primers. The repertoire was sequenced with immunoSEQ multiplex PCR; TCRdb's copy has only in-frame clones and lacks some. The sample lists 250,000 or so clones; more than 75% were seen once. In the case of this clone: Its antigen is as yet unknown.

V and J are TRBV5-1 and TRBJ2-7; 8 nucleotides agree with TRBD1. Sequenced material: PBMCs. The origin of this receptor is a human donor in good health. In nucleotides, the CDR3 is TGCGCCAGCAGCGCTTCGGGACAGGACTACTCCTACGAGCAGTACTTC. It codes for CASSASGQDYSYEQYF.